This TCR beta chain was found in a study of T-cell reconstitution after alpha-beta-depleted transplantation in children. Preparing the TCRbeta library involved the use of unique molecular identifiers. MiXCR, applied by TCRdb to the PCR reads, yields one record per CDR3 protein. Of under 300,000 distinct CDR3 sequences detected, about 9.6% appear once; the ten largest clones hold approximately 5%. CDR1 and CDR2 from the germline V gene are SGHRS and YFSETQ. Trimming stripped 0 bases from V and 1 base from J, with 7 bases between. CDR3 length equals 14 residues. This clonotype has at least ten counts. The chain combines TRBV5-1 with TRBJ1-1; D uncertain. The receptor comes from a human donor who donated a stem cell graft to a child with SCID. The specimen comprised PBMCs from the stem cell graft donor, sampled from the stem cell graft. The CDR3 nucleotides read TGCGCCAGCAGCTTGGTTAAAGGGAACACTGAAGCTTTCTTT. This codes for CASSLVKGNTEAFF. Together with reference TRBV5-1 and TRBJ1-1, the CDR3 gives the full variable domain: KAGVTQTPRYLIKTRGQQVTLSCSPISGHRSVSWYQQTPGQGLQFLFEYFSETQRNKGNFPGRFSGRQFSNSRSEMNVSTLELGDSALYLCASSLVKGNTEAFFGQGTRLTVV.